The source of this TCR beta chain is a study of shared clonotypes between healthy human individuals. The germline CDR1 and CDR2 sequences are ENHRY and SYGVKD. The CDR3 loop spans 16 amino acids. Trimming cost V 1 base and J 3 bases, with 16 bases left between them. The study, taken as a whole, reports: Among non-shared clonotypes, generation probabilities were lower than among those shared by all four donors.

Concerning this clone itself: Its specificity is unknown.

Only in-frame clones appear in the TCRdb table, and some are missing; sequencing was by immunoSEQ multiplex PCR. Here the sample spans approximately 350,000 clones, 74% being singletons. V and J are TRBV10-3 and TRBJ2-7; no reliable D call. Specimen: memory CD4+ T cells sorted from blood. Indicated subset: CD45RA-negative fraction. This clonotype was obtained from a man younger than 45 in good health. The CDR3 DNA reads TGTGCCATCAGTGAGTTTGGACCGACAAAAGACTACGAGCAGTACTTC. This translates into CAISEFGPTKDYEQYF.